This T cell receptor beta chain was recorded in a study of T cell repertoires in cytomegalovirus infection. Study summary: In public TCR beta signatures, there were indications of both CMV infection and matching HLA type.

This clonotype was observed a few times. Its antigen is not known. From the reads, TCRdb called clonotypes with MiXCR, one entry per CDR3 protein. In the table there are roughly 990,000 distinct CDR3 sequences, roughly a third of which are singletons. The germline CDR1 and CDR2 sequences are SEHNR and FQNEAQ (reference sequence). This CDR3 region has 12 residues. The junction had 4 bases not matched to a gene; V was cut back by 5 bases and J by 7 bases. This sequence joins TRBV7-9 and TRBJ1-1, with 7 bases matching TRBD1. The sample here was cultured CD8+ T cells from PBMCs, taken from culture after CMV antigen stimulation. The TCR was taken from a human donor in good health (CMV status not recorded). Some clones in this sample may be carry-over from other donors' samples. As DNA, the CDR3 is TGTGCCAGCAGCCGGGACAGCGATGAAGCTTTCTTT. It codes for CASSRDSDEAFF.